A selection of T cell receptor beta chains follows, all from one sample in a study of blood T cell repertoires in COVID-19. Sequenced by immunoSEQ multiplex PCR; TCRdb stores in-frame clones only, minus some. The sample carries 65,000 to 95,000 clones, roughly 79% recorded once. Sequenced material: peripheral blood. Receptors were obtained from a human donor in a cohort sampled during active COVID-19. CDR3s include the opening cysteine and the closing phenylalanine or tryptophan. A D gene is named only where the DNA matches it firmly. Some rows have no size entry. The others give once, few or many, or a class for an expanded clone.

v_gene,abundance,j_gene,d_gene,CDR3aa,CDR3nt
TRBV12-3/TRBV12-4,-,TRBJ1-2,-,CASRGGSSGYTF,TGTGCCAGCAGAGGCGGGAGCTCTGGCTACACCTTC
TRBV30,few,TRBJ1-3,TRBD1,CACDRVPGNTIYF,TGTGCCTGCGACAGGGTCCCTGGAAACACCATATATTTT
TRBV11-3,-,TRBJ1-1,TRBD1,CAGDREYTEAFF,TGTGCCGGCGACAGGGAGTATACTGAAGCTTTCTTT
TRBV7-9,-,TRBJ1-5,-,CASSLGQMSNQPQHF,TGTGCCAGCAGCCTTGGACAGATGAGCAATCAGCCCCAGCATTTT
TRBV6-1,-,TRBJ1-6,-,CASSEGHNSPPHF,TGTGCCAGCAGTGAGGGCCATAATTCACCCCCCCACTTT
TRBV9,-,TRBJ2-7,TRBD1,CASSPTARQGYEQYF,TGTGCCAGCAGCCCCACCGCTAGACAGGGCTACGAGCAGTACTTC
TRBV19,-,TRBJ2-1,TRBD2,CASSIESGRVYNEQFF,TGTGCCAGTAGTATAGAAAGCGGGAGGGTCTACAATGAGCAGTTCTTC
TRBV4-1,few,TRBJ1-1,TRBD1,CASSRAGGDYAEAFF,TGCGCCAGCAGCCGGGCAGGGGGCGATTACGCTGAAGCTTTCTTT
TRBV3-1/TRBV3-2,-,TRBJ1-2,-,CASRTGYGSYTF,TGTGCCAGCAGGACAGGTTATGGGTCCTACACCTTC
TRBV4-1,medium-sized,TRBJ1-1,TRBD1,CASSPLQGDTEAFF,TGCGCCAGCAGCCCATTACAGGGGGACACTGAAGCTTTCTTT
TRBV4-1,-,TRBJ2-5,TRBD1,CASSQVLGQGEETQYF,TGCGCCAGCAGCCAAGTCTTGGGACAGGGGGAAGAGACCCAGTACTTC
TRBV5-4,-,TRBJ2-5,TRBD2,CASSTRTSLGETQYF,TGTGCCAGCAGCACCAGGACTAGCCTCGGAGAGACCCAGTACTTC
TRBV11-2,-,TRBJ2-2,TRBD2,CASSPWRGSTGELFF,TGTGCCAGCAGCCCTTGGCGGGGGAGCACCGGGGAGCTGTTTTTT